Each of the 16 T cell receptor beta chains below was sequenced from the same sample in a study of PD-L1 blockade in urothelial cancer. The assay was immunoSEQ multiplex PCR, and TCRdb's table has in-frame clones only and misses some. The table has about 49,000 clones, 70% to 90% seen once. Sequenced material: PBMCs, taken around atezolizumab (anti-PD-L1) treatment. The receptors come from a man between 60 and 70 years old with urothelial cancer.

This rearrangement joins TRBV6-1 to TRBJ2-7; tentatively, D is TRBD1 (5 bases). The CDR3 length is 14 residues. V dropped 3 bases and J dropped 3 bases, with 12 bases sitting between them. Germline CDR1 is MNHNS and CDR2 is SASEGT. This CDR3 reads CASSDQGGDYEQYF. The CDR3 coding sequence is TGTGCCAGCAGTGATCAGGGTGGGGACTACGAGCAGTACTTC.

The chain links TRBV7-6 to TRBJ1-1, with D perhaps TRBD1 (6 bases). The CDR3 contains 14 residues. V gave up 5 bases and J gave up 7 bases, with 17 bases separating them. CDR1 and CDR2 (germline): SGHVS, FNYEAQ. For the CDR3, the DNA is TGTGCCAGCAGCACCACCGGGACATGGCATGAAGCTTTCTTT. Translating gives CASSTTGTWHEAFF.

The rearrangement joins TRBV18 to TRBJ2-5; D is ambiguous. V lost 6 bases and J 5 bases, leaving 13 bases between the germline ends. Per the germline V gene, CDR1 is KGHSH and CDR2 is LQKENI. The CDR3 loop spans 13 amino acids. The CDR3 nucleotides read TGTGCCAGCTCGAAACTCCAGGTGGAGACCCAGTACTTC. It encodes CASSKLQVETQYF.

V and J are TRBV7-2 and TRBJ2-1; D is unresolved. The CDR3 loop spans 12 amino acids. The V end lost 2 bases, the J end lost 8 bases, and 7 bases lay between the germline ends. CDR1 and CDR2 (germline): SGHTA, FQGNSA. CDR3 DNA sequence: TGTGCCAGCAGCTTATTACACCATGAGCAGTTCTTC. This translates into CASSLLHHEQFF.

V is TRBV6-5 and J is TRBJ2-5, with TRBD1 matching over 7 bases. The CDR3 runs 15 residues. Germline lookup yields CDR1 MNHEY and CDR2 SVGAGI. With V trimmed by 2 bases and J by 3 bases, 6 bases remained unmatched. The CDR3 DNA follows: TGTGCCAGCAGTTACGTCGGGACAGCCAAAGAGACCCAGTACTTC. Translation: CASSYVGTAKETQYF.

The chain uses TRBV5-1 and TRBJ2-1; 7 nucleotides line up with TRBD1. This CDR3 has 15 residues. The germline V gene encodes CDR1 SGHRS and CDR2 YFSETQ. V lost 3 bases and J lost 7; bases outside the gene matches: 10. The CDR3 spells CASSSPSTGLNEQFF. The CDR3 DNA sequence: TGCGCCAGCAGCTCCCCTTCGACAGGGCTTAATGAGCAGTTCTTC.

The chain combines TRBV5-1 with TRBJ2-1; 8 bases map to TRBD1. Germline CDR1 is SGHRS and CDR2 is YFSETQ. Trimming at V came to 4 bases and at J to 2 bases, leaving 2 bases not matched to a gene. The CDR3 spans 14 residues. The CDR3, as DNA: TGCGCCAGCAGCGTGGGACAGGCCTACAATGAGCAGTTCTTC. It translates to CASSVGQAYNEQFF. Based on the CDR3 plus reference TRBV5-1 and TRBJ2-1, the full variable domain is KAGVTQTPRYLIKTRGQQVTLSCSPISGHRSVSWYQQTPGQGLQFLFEYFSETQRNKGNFPGRFSGRQFSNSRSEMNVSTLELGDSALYLCASSVGQAYNEQFFGPGTRLTVL.

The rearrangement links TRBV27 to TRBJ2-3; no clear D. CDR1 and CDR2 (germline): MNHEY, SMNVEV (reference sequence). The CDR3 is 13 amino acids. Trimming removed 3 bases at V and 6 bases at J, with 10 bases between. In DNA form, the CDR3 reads TGTGCCAGCAGTTTTGCTAGAATGGATACGCAGTATTTT. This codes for CASSFARMDTQYF.

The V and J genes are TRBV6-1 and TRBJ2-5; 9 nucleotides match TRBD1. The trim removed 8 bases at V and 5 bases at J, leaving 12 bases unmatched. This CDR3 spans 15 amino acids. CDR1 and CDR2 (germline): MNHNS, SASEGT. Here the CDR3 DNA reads TGTGCCAGCGGACAGGGGAGGTGGGGGGAGGAGACCCAGTACTTC. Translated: CASGQGRWGEETQYF.

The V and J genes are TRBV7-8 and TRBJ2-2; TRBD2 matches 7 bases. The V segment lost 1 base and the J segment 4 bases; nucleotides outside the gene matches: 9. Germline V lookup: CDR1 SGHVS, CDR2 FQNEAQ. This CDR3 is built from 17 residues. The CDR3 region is CASSLVVGGGPTGELFF. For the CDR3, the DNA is TGTGCCAGCAGCTTAGTAGTAGGCGGGGGTCCCACCGGGGAGCTGTTTTTT.

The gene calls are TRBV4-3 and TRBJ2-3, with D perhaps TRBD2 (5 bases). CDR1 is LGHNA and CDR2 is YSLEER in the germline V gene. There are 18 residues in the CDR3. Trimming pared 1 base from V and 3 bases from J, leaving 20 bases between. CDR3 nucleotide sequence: TGCGCCAGCAGCCAAGGCCCCCCCGGGAATACGTTGACAGATACGCAGTATTTT. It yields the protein CASSQGPPGNTLTDTQYF.

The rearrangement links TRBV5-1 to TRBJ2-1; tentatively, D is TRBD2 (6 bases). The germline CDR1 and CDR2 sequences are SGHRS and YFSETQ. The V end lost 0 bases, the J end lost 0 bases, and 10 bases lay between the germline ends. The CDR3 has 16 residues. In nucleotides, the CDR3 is TGCGCCAGCAGCTTGGAAATAGCGGTCTCCTACAATGAGCAGTTCTTC. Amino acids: CASSLEIAVSYNEQFF.

DNA of the CDR3: TGTGCCAGCAGTAGCGGGCGGGGAGTTCAGCAGTTCTTC. As protein: CASSSGRGVQQFF. The J gene is TRBJ2-1, the V gene TRBV25-1, with a tentative D call TRBD2 (6 bases). The CDR3 is made up of 13 amino acids. Germline CDR1 and CDR2: MGHDK and SYGVNS. Trimming removed 5 bases from V and 11 bases from J, with 16 bases in between.

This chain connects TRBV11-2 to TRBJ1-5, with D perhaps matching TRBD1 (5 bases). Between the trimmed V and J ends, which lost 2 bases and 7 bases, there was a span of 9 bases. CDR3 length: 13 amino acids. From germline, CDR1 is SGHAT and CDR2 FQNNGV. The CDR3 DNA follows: TGTGCCAGCAGCTTACAGGGTGGCCAGCCCCAGCATTTT. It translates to CASSLQGGQPQHF. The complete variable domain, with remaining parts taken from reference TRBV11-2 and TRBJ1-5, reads EAGVAQSPRYKIIEKRQSVAFWCNPISGHATLYWYQQILGQGPKLLIQFQNNGVVDDSQLPKDRFSAERLKGVDSTLKIQPAKLEDSAVYLCASSLQGGQPQHFGDGTRLSIL.

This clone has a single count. CDR3 protein: CASSSERPGLAGGDTQYF. The CDR3 coding sequence is TGTGCCAGCAGCTCCGAGAGGCCGGGACTAGCGGGGGGGGATACGCAGTATTTT. The V and J genes are TRBV7-2 and TRBJ2-3; 16 bases line up with TRBD2. Trimming took 4 bases from V and 6 from J; bases not matched to a gene: 10. The CDR3 is 18 amino acids. Germline CDR1 SGHTA, CDR2 FQGNSA.

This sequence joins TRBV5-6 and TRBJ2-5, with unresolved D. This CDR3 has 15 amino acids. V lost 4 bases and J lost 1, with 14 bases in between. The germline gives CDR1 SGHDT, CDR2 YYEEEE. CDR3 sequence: CASSPMIGSQETQYF. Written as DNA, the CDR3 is TGTGCCAGCAGCCCTATGATCGGTTCCCAAGAGACCCAGTACTTC.